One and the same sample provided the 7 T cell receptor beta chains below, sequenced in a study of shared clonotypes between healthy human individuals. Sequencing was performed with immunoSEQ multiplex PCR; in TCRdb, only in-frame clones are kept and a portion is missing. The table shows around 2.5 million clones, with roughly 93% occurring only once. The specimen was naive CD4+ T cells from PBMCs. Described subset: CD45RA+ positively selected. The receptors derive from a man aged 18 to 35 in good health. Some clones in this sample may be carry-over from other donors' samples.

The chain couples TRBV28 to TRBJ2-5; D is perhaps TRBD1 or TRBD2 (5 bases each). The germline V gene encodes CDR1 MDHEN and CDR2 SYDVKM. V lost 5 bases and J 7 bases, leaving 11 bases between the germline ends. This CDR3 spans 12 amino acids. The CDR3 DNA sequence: TGTGCCAGCAGTGAGGGGATAGTGACCCAGTACTTC. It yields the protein CASSEGIVTQYF.

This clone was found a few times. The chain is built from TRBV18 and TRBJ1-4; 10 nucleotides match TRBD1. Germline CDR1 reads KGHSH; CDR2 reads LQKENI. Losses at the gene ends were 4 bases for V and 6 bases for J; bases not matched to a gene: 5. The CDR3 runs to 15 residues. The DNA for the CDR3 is TGTGCCAGCTCACAAGGACAGGGGGAAGATGAAAAACTGTTTTTT. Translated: CASSQGQGEDEKLFF.

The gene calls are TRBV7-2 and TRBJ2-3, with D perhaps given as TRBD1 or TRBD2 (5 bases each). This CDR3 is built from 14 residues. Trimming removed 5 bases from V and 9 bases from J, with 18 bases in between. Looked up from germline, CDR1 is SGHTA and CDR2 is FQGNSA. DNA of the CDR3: TGTGCCAGCAGCAATACCCCGGGACCGCAGACGCAGTATTTT. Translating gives CASSNTPGPQTQYF.

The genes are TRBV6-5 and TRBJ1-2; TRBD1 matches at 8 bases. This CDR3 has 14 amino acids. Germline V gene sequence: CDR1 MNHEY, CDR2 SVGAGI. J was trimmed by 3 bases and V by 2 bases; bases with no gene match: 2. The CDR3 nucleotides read TGTGCCAGCAGTTACACGGGACAGGACTATGGCTACACCTTC. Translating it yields CASSYTGQDYGYTF.

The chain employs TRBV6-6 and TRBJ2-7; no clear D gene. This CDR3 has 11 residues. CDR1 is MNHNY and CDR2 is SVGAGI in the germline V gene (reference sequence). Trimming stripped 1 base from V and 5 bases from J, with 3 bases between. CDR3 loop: CASSYLHEQYF. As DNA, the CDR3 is TGTGCCAGCAGTTACTTGCACGAGCAGTACTTC.

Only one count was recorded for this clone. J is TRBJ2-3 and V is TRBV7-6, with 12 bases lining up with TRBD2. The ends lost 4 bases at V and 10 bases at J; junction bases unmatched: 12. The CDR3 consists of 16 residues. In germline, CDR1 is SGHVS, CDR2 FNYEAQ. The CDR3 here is CASSSITSGGRGPQYF. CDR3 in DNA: TGTGCCAGCAGCTCAATTACTAGCGGGGGGAGGGGGCCGCAGTATTTT.

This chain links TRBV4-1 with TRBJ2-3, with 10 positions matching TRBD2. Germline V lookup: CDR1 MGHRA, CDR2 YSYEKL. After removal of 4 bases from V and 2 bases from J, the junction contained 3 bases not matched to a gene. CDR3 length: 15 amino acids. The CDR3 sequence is CASSLTSGDTDTQYF. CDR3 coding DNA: TGCGCCAGCAGCCTCACTAGCGGGGACACAGATACGCAGTATTTT.